A single T cell receptor (beta chain) is shown here with its context. Its antigen remains unknown. Assay: immunoSEQ multiplex PCR; the TCRdb copy retains only in-frame clones and omits some. The table records 25,000 to 30,000 clones, around nine tenths of them present only once. The sample is drawn from a study of OX40 agonist ivuxolimab in advanced cancers. In the study overall: Intravenous ivuxolimab was administered to patients every 2 weeks at 0.01 to 10 mg/kg. Recorded diagnoses for dose-escalation patients were hepatocellular carcinoma, melanoma, renal cell or head and neck cancer. One patient with hepatocellular carcinoma and two with cutaneous melanoma, three in all, had partial responses.

Findings and limits, study-wide: Fewer expanded clones were found on average in CD4+ than in CD8+ T cells.

The TCR sequence derives from an adult with an advanced solid tumor such as melanoma, head and neck, liver or kidney cancer. The material sequenced was CD4+ or CD8+ T cells sorted from blood, taken in a trial of the OX40 agonist ivuxolimab.

The CDR3 nucleotides are TGCAGTGCTAGAGTCAGAGGGGAGCAGTACTTC. It is translated as CSARVRGEQYF. The chain employs TRBV20-1 and TRBJ2-7; D might be TRBD2 (5 bases). Looked up from germline, CDR1 is DFQATT and CDR2 is SNEGSKA (reference sequence). Trimming shortened V by 1 base and J by 7 bases, and 8 bases separated the two germline ends. There are 11 residues in the CDR3.